This T cell receptor beta chain was sequenced during a study of T cell responses to AZD1222 COVID-19 vaccine. Overall study findings and caveats: The study sampled repertoires only after the peak T cell response.

Sequencing was performed with immunoSEQ multiplex PCR; in TCRdb, only in-frame clones are kept and a portion is missing. The table includes 150,000 to 200,000 clones, just over 90% detected once. The germline V gene encodes CDR1 KGHDR and CDR2 SFDVKD. The ends lost 5 bases at V and 3 bases at J; junction bases unmatched: 13. The CDR3 is made up of 18 amino acids. Some second doses came at about 4 weeks and others at about 12 weeks; these were pooled. On this clone itself: Its antigen is not identified.

The chain has TRBV24-1 and TRBJ1-3; TRBD1 matches at 9 bases. The receptor comes from an adult who received the AZD1222 COVID-19 vaccine. This material consisted of peripheral blood, taken 28 days after the second AZD1222 dose. CDR3 DNA: TGTGCCACCAGTGGTGACAGGGGGACATCCGAAGATGGAAACACCATATATTTT. It specifies CATSGDRGTSEDGNTIYF.